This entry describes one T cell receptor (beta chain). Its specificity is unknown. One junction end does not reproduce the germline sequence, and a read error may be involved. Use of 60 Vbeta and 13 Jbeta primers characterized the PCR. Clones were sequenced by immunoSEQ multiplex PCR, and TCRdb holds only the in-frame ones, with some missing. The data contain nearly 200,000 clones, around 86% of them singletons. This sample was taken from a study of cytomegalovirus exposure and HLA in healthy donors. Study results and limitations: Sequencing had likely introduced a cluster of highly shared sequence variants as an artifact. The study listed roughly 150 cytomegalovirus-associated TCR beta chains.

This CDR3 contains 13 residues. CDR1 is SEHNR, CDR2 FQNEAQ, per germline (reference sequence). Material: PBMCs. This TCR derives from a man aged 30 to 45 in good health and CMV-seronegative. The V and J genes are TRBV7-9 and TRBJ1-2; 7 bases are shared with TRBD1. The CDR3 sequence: CSSSLKGAEGYTF. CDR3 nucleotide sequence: TGTTCCAGCAGCTTAAAGGGGGCGGAAGGCTACACCTTC. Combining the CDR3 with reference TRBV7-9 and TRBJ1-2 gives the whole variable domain DTGVSQNPRHKITKRGQNVTFRCDPISEHNRLYWYRQTLGQGPEFLTYFQNEAQLEKSRLLSDRFSAERPKGSFSTLEIQRTEQGDSAMYLCSSSLKGAEGYTFGSGTRLTVV.